What follows describes a single T cell receptor beta chain. The target antigen is unknown. This sample is part of a study of T cell responses to AZD1222 COVID-19 vaccine. Study conclusions and caveats: Possibly, clonal diversity was underestimated; donors were largely white British and included more females. Regions 160-218 and 743-854 dominated among vaccine-associated CD4 TCRs spanning spike.

V lost 7 bases and J lost 0, with 13 bases in between. CDR1 and CDR2 (germline): MNHNS, SASEGT. The CDR3 consists of 14 residues. Repertoires were generated with immunoSEQ multiplex PCR, while TCRdb's copy carries only in-frame clones and drops some. The repertoire holds over 130,000 clones, with 90% to 95% as singletons. The receptor comes from an adult in good health. The V call is TRBV6-1, the J call TRBJ2-7; a possible D gene is TRBD1 (5 bases). Sequenced here: peripheral blood, sampled on day 0 of AZD1222 vaccination. The CDR3 DNA reads as TGTGCCAGCACTGCTCCAGGGAACTCCTACGAGCAGTACTTC. Translating gives CASTAPGNSYEQYF.